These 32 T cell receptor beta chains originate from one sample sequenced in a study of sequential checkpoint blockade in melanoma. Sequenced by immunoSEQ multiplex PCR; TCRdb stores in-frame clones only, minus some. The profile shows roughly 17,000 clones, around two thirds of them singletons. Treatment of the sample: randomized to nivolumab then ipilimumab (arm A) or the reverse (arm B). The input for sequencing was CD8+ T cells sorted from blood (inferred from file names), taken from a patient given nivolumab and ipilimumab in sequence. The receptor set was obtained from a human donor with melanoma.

CDR3: CASSLASGGPRELFF. As DNA, the CDR3 is TGTGCCAGCAGCTTAGCGTCGGGGGGGCCCCGGGAGCTGTTTTTT. The chain couples TRBV7-9 to TRBJ2-2; TRBD2 aligns across 8 bases. Germline V gene data show CDR1 as SEHNR and CDR2 as FQNEAQ (reference sequence). J gave up 9 bases and V 0 bases, and 6 bases lay outside the gene matches. The CDR3 runs 15 residues. Full variable domain (rest looked up from reference TRBV7-9 and TRBJ2-2): DTGVSQNPRHKITKRGQNVTFRCDPISEHNRLYWYRQTLGQGPEFLTYFQNEAQLEKSRLLSDRFSAERPKGSFSTLEIQRTEQGDSAMYLCASSLASGGPRELFFGEGSRLTVL.

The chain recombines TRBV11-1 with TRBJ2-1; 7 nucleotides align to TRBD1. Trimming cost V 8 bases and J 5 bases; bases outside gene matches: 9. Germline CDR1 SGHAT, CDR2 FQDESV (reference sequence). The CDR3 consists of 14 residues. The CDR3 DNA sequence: TGTGCCAGCGCTACGGGACAGTACAACAATGAGCAGTTCTTC. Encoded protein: CASATGQYNNEQFF.

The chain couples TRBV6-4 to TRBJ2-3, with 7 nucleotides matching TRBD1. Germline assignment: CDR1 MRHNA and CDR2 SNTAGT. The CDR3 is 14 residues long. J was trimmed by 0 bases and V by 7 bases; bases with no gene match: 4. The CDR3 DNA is TGTGCCAGCAACACAGGGGAGAGCACAGATACGCAGTATTTT. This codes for CASNTGESTDTQYF.

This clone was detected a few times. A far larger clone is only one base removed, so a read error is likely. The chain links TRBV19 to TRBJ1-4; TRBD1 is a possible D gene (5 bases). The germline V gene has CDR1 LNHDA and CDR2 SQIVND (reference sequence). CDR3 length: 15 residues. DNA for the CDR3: TGTGCCAGTAAACCGGGACTAAATTCCAATGCAAAACTGTTTTTT. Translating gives CASKPGLNSNAKLFF.

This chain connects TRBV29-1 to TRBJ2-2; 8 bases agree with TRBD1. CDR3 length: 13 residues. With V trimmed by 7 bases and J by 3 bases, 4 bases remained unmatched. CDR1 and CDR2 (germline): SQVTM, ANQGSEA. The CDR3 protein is CSGQGADTGELFF. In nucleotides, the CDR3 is TGCAGCGGGCAGGGGGCGGACACCGGGGAGCTGTTTTTT.

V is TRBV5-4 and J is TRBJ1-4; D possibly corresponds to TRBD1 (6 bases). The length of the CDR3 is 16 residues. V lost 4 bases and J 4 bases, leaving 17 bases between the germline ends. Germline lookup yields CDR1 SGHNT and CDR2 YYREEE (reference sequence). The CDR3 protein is CASSQVGGQLNEKLFF. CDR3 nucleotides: TGTGCCAGCAGCCAAGTCGGAGGACAGCTTAATGAAAAACTGTTTTTT.

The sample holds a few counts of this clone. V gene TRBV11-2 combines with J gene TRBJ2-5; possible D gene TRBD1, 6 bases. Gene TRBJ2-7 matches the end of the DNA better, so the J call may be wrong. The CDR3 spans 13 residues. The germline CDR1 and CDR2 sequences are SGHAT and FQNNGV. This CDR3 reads CASSISTGYEQYF. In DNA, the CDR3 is TGTGCCAGCAGCATTTCGACAGGCTACGAGCAGTACTTC.

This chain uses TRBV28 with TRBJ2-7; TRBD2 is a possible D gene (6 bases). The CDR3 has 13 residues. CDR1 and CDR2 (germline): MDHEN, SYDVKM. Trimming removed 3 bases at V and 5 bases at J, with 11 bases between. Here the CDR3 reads CASSLGGANEQYF. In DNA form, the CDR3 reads TGTGCCAGCAGTTTGGGCGGGGCCAACGAGCAGTACTTC.

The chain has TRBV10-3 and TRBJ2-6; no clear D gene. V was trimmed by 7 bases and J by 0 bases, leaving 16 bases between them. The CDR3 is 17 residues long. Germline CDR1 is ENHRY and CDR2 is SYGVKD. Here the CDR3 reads CAINRVADFSGANVLTF. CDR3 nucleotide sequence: TGTGCCATCAACCGGGTAGCAGACTTCTCTGGGGCCAACGTCCTGACTTTC.

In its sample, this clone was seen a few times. In DNA, the CDR3 is TGTGCCAGCAGCTGGGACTCTGGGAATGAGCAGTTCTTC. Its protein is CASSWDSGNEQFF. The V call is TRBV5-4, the J call TRBJ2-1, with D perhaps matching TRBD2 (6 bases). Trimming removed 3 bases from V and 7 bases from J, with 11 bases in between. The CDR3 is made up of 13 amino acids. Germline loops: CDR1 SGHNT, CDR2 YYREEE (reference sequence).

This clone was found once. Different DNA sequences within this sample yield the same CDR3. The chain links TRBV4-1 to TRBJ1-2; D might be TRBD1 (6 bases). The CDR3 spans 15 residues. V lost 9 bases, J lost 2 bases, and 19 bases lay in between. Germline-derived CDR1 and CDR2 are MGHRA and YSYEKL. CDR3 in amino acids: CASSGTPLSNYGYTF. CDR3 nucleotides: TGCGCCAGTAGTGGGACACCTCTGTCCAACTATGGCTACACCTTC.

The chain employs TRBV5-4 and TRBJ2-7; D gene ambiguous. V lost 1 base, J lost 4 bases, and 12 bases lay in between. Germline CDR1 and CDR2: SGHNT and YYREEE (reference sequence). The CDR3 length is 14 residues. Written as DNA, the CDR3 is TGTGCCAGCAGCTTGTCGGGTCTACCGTACGAGCAGTACTTC. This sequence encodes CASSLSGLPYEQYF.

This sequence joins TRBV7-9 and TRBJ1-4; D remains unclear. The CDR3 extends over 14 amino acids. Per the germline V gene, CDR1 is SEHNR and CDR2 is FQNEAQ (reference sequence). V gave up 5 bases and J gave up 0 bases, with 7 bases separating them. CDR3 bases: TGTGCCAGCAGCCCCAGGACAACTAATGAAAAACTGTTTTTT. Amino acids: CASSPRTTNEKLFF.

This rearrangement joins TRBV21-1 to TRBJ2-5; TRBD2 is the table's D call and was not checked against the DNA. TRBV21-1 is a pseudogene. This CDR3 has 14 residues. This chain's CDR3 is CASSKGLAKETQYF. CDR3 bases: TGTGCCAGCAGCAAGGGACTGGCTAAAGAGACCCAGTACTTC.

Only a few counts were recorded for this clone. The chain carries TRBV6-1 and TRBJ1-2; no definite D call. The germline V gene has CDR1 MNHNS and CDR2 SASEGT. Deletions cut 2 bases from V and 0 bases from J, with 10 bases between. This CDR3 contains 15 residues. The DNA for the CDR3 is TGTGCCAGCAGTGAACTAGCTACAGCTAACTATGGCTACACCTTC. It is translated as CASSELATANYGYTF.

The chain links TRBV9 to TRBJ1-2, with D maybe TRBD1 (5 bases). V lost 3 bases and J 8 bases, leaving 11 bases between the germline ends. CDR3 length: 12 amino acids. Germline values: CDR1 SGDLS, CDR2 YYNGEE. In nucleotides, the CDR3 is TGTGCCAGCAGCGCTACGGGGGAAGGCTACACCTTC. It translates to CASSATGEGYTF.

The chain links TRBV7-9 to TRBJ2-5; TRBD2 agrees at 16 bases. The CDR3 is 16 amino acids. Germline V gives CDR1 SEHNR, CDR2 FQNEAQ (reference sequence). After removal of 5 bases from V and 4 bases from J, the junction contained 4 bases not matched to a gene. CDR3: CASSPGTSGGGETQYF. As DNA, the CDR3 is TGTGCCAGCAGCCCCGGGACTAGCGGGGGGGGAGAGACCCAGTACTTC.

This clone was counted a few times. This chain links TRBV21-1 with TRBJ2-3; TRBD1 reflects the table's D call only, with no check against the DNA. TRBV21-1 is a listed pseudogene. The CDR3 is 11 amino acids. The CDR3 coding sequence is TGTGCCAGCAGAGGGGAAGATACGCAGTATTTT. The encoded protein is CASRGEDTQYF.

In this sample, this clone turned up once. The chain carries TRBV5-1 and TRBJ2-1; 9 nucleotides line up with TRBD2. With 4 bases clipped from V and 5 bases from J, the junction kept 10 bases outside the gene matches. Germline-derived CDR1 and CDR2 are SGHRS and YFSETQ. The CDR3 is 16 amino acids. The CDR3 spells CASSPGASGVNNEQFF. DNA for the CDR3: TGCGCCAGCAGCCCCGGGGCTAGCGGGGTAAACAATGAGCAGTTCTTC. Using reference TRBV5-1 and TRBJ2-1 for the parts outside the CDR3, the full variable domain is KAGVTQTPRYLIKTRGQQVTLSCSPISGHRSVSWYQQTPGQGLQFLFEYFSETQRNKGNFPGRFSGRQFSNSRSEMNVSTLELGDSALYLCASSPGASGVNNEQFFGPGTRLTVL.

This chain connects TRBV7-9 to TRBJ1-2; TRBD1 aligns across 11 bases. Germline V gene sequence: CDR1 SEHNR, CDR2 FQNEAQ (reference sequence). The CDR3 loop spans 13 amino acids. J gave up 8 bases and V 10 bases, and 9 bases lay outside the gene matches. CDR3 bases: TGTGCCACCGGCACCGGGACAGGGGGAGGCTACACCTTC. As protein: CATGTGTGGGYTF.

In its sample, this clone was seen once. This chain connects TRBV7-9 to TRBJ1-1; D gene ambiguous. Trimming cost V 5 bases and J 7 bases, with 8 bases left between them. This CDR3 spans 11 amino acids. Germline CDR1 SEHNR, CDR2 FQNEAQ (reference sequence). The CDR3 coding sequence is TGTGCCAGCAGCGCGAGAGATGAAGCTTTCTTT. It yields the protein CASSARDEAFF.

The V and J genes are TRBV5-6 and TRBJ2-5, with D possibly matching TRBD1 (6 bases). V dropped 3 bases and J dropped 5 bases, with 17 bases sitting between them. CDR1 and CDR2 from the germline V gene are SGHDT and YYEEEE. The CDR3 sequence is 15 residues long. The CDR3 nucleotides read TGTGCCAGCAGCTGGCCAGGGGTCGGGGAGGAGACCCAGTACTTC. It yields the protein CASSWPGVGEETQYF.

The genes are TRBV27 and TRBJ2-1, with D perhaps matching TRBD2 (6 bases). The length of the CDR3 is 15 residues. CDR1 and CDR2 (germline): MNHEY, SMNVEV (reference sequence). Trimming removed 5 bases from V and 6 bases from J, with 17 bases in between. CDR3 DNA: TGTGCCAGCAGTCGCAGGCTAGCGAAAGGCAATGAGCAGTTCTTC. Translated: CASSRRLAKGNEQFF.

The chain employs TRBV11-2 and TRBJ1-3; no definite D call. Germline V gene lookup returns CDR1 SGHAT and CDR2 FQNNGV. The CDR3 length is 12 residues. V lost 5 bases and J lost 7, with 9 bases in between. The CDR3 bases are TGTGCCAGCAGCCCTTACGCGAACACCATATATTTT. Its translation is CASSPYANTIYF.

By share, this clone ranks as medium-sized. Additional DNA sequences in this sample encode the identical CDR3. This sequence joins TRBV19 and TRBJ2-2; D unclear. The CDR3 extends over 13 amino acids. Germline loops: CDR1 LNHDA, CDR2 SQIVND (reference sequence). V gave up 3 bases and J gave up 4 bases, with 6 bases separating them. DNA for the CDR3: TGTGCCAGTAGTATCGCTAGCACCGGGGAGCTGTTTTTT. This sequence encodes CASSIASTGELFF.

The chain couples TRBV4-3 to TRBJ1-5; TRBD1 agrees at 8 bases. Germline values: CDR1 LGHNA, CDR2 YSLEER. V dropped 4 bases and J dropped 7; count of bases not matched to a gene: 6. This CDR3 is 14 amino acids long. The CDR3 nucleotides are TGCGCCAGCAGCCTTGGGACAGGCGAACAGCCCCAGCATTTT. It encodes CASSLGTGEQPQHF.

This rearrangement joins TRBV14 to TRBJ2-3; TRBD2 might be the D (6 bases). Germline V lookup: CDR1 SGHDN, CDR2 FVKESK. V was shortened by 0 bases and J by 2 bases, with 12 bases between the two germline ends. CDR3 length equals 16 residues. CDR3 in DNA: TGTGCCAGCAGCCAAGAGTCGGGACTTCTCACAGATACGCAGTATTTT. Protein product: CASSQESGLLTDTQYF. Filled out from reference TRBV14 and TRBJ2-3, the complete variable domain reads EAGVTQFPSHSVIEKGQTVTLRCDPISGHDNLYWYRRVMGKEIKFLLHFVKESKQDESGMPNNRFLAERTGGTYSTLKVQPAELEDSGVYFCASSQESGLLTDTQYFGPGTRLTVL.

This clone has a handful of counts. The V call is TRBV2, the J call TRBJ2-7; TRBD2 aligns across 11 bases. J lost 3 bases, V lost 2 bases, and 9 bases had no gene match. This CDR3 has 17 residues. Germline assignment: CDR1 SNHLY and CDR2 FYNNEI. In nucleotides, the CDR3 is TGTGCCAGCAGTGAAACGGTTCGAGGACTAGCGGGCTACGAGCAGTACTTC. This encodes CASSETVRGLAGYEQYF.

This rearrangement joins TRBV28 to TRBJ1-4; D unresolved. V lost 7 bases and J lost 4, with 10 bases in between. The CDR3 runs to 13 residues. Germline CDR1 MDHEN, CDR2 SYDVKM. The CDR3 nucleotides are TGTGCCAGCATGTACAGATATAATGAAAAACTGTTTTTT. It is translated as CASMYRYNEKLFF.

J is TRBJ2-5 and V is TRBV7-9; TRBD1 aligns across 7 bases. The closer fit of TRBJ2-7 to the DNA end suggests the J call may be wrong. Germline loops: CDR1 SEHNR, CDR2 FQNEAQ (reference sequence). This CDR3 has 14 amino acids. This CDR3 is CASSTGTDTYEQYF. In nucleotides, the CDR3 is TGTGCCAGCAGCACCGGGACAGACACCTACGAGCAGTACTTC.

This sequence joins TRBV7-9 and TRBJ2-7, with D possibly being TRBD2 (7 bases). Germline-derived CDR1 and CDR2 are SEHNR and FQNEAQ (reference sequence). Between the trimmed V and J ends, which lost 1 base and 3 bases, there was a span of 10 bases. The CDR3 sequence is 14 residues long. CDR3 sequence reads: CASSLGGGGYEQYF. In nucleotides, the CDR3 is TGTGCCAGCAGCTTAGGAGGGGGGGGCTACGAGCAGTACTTC.

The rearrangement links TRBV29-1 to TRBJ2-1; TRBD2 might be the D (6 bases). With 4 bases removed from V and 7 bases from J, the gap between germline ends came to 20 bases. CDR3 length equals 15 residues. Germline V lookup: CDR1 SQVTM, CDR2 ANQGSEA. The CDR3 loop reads CSVVGGGTSGNEQFF. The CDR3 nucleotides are TGCAGCGTTGTAGGTGGGGGGACCTCCGGGAATGAGCAGTTCTTC.